This entry lists 5 T cell receptor beta chains sequenced from one sample in a study of cytomegalovirus exposure and HLA in healthy donors. Both 60 Vbeta primers and 13 Jbeta primers went into the PCR. The table came from immunoSEQ multiplex PCR; TCRdb's copy has only in-frame clones and leaves some out. The data hold around 69,000 clones, with about two thirds observed a single time. The sequenced sample consisted of PBMCs. The receptors shown here come from a woman in her fifties or sixties in good health and CMV-seropositive.

This clone was seen a handful of times. V usage is TRBV19 and J usage is TRBJ1-2, with D possibly matching TRBD1 (5 bases). With 3 bases removed from V and 0 bases from J, the gap between germline ends came to 8 bases. The germline V gene has CDR1 LNHDA and CDR2 SQIVND (reference sequence). This CDR3 has 14 amino acids. This CDR3 reads CASSIRGTNYGYTF. In nucleotides, the CDR3 is TGTGCCAGTAGTATTCGGGGGACTAACTATGGCTACACCTTC. The whole variable domain, remainder taken from reference TRBV19 and TRBJ1-2, is DGGITQSPKYLFRKEGQNVTLSCEQNLNHDAMYWYRQDPGQGLRLIYYSQIVNDFQKGDIAEGYSVSREKKESFPLTVTSAQKNPTAFYLCASSIRGTNYGYTFGSGTRLTVV.

The V and J genes are TRBV10-1 and TRBJ1-1; the D gene is possibly TRBD1 (5 bases). This CDR3 is 15 amino acids long. Trimming cost V 3 bases and J 1 base, with 12 bases left between them. Germline lookup yields CDR1 WNHNN and CDR2 SYGVQD (reference sequence). The CDR3 loop is CASSEQVSENTEAFF. CDR3 in DNA: TGCGCCAGCAGTGAACAGGTCAGCGAGAACACTGAAGCTTTCTTT.

This clone was detected only once. The V gene is TRBV2, the J gene TRBJ1-5; 8 positions agree with TRBD1. Germline CDR1 reads SNHLY; CDR2 reads FYNNEI. V dropped 0 bases and J dropped 5; count of bases not matched to a gene: 3. The CDR3 runs to 15 residues. This chain's CDR3 is CASSEAPGGDQPQHF. CDR3 nucleotides: TGTGCCAGCAGTGAAGCCCCAGGGGGCGATCAGCCCCAGCATTTT. The full variable domain, in which reference TRBV2 and TRBJ1-5 provide the parts outside the CDR3, is EPEVTQTPSHQVTQMGQEVILRCVPISNHLYFYWYRQILGQKVEFLVSFYNNEISEKSEIFDDQFSVERPDGSNFTLKIRSTKLEDSAMYFCASSEAPGGDQPQHFGDGTRLSIL.

This chain links TRBV2 with TRBJ2-7; TRBD2 matches 7 bases. V dropped 8 bases and J dropped 3; count of bases not matched to a gene: 7. The CDR3 is made up of 13 amino acids. Germline V gives CDR1 SNHLY, CDR2 FYNNEI. The DNA of the CDR3 is TGTGCCAGCTCTGGCCGGGGGGTCTACGAGCAGTACTTC. As protein: CASSGRGVYEQYF. The variable domain in full, with the rest retrieved from reference TRBV2 and TRBJ2-7, is EPEVTQTPSHQVTQMGQEVILRCVPISNHLYFYWYRQILGQKVEFLVSFYNNEISEKSEIFDDQFSVERPDGSNFTLKIRSTKLEDSAMYFCASSGRGVYEQYFGPGTRLTVT.

The sample holds a few counts of this clone. The gene calls are TRBV27 and TRBJ1-4; D unresolved. The germline V gene has CDR1 MNHEY and CDR2 SMNVEV (reference sequence). Trimming pared 3 bases from V and 4 bases from J, leaving 9 bases between. This CDR3 contains 14 residues. The CDR3 region is CASSLHGSNEKLFF. In nucleotides, the CDR3 is TGTGCCAGCAGTTTGCACGGGAGTAATGAAAAACTGTTTTTT.